What follows are 4 T cell receptor beta chains derived from one specimen sequenced in a study of blood T cell repertoires in COVID-19. The data were produced by immunoSEQ multiplex PCR, yet TCRdb's version contains in-frame clones alone and is incomplete. The repertoire holds over 250,000 clones, with more than 75% as singletons. The sequencing input was peripheral blood. Receptors were obtained from a middle-aged woman who had recovered from COVID-19.

The chain joins TRBV7-9 to TRBJ1-4; TRBD1 agrees at 7 bases. Germline V gene lookup returns CDR1 SEHNR and CDR2 FQNEAQ (reference sequence). The CDR3 has 16 amino acids. The trim removed 0 bases at V and 4 bases at J, leaving 5 bases unmatched. CDR3 in amino acids: CASSLAGGTVNEKLFF. As DNA, the CDR3 is TGTGCCAGCAGCTTAGCTGGGGGGACAGTTAATGAAAAACTGTTTTTT.

The chain employs TRBV7-2 and TRBJ2-1, with 8 bases matching TRBD2. Germline lookup yields CDR1 SGHTA and CDR2 FQGNSA. This CDR3 has 18 amino acids. J gave up 1 base and V 5 bases, and 13 bases lay outside the gene matches. CDR3 sequence: CASSPRRLAGGSYNEQFF. In DNA, the CDR3 is TGTGCCAGCAGCCCGCGCCGTCTCGCGGGAGGTTCCTACAATGAGCAGTTCTTC.

The chain recombines TRBV30 with TRBJ1-1; D is unclear. Trimming took off 0 bases at V and 9 bases at J, with 8 bases between the two ends. Germline loops: CDR1 GTSNPN, CDR2 SVGIG (reference sequence). This CDR3 has 11 residues. CDR3 residues: CAWSVREKAFF. The CDR3 DNA sequence: TGTGCCTGGAGTGTTCGGGAGAAAGCTTTCTTT.

This sequence joins TRBV6-1 and TRBJ1-5; TRBD1 is a possible D gene (5 bases). The V gene lost 1 base and the J gene lost 2 bases, with 12 bases spanning the gap. The CDR3 runs 16 residues. Germline V gene lookup returns CDR1 MNHNS and CDR2 SASEGT. The CDR3 here is CASSEGPGMGNQPQHF. For the CDR3, the DNA is TGTGCCAGCAGTGAAGGCCCAGGGATGGGCAATCAGCCCCAGCATTTT.